Each of the 15 T cell receptor beta chains below was sequenced from the same sample in a study of T cells of healthy individuals listed by TCRdb under 2018. The library was prepared using 5' RACE. The instrument given in TCRdb is Illumina MiSeq. Clones were called with MiXCR by TCRdb after fastp trimmed the public reads at Q25, and only in-frame beta chains were retained. Identical CDR3 protein sequences are pooled into one entry, listed with their most common genes and DNA. This sample comprises around 98,000 distinct CDR3 sequences, approximately 18% of them detected only once. Of the sample, approximately 6% is held by the ten largest clones. The receptors stem from a human donor in good health.

In nucleotides, the CDR3 is TGTGCCAGCAGCTTGGGTCATTCCGGGGAGCTGTTTTTT. This translates into CASSLGHSGELFF. V gene TRBV5-5 combines with J gene TRBJ2-2; no clear D gene. The germline V and J ends were trimmed by 0 bases and 6 bases, with 6 bases remaining between them. The V gene's germline CDR1 is SGHKS and CDR2 YYEKEE (reference sequence). The CDR3 has 13 amino acids. The variable domain in full, completed from reference TRBV5-5 and TRBJ2-2, reads DAGVTQSPTHLIKTRGQQVTLRCSPISGHKSVSWYQQVLGQGPQFIFQYYEKEERGRGNFPDRFSARQFPNYSSELNVNALLLGDSALYLCASSLGHSGELFFGEGSRLTVL.

This clonotype was counted between two and nine times. The chain uses TRBV10-3 and TRBJ2-1; D is perhaps TRBD1 (5 bases). This CDR3 spans 15 amino acids. Germline V lookup: CDR1 ENHRY, CDR2 SYGVKD. V lost 3 bases and J lost 0, with 9 bases in between. CDR3 loop: CAISEQASSYNEQFF. The CDR3 coding sequence is TGTGCCATCAGTGAACAGGCGAGCTCCTACAATGAGCAGTTCTTC.

This rearrangement joins TRBV5-1 to TRBJ2-4, with TRBD2 matching 10 bases. J was trimmed by 5 bases and V by 1 base; bases with no gene match: 9. CDR3 length equals 17 residues. Germline CDR1 is SGHRS and CDR2 is YFSETQ. CDR3 amino acids: CASSLPSGGHAENIQYF. The CDR3 nucleotides read TGCGCCAGCAGCTTGCCTAGCGGGGGTCATGCCGAAAACATTCAGTACTTC.

This clonotype was counted at least ten times. The V gene is TRBV4-3, the J gene TRBJ2-1; TRBD2 matches at 9 bases. The J segment lost 2 bases and the V segment lost 4 bases, leaving 12 bases of the junction unmatched. Germline CDR1 reads LGHNA; CDR2 reads YSLEER. The CDR3 is made up of 18 amino acids. CDR3 coding DNA: TGCGCCAGCAGCCCGCAATTAGGGGCTAGCGGGACCTACAATGAGCAGTTCTTC. Amino acid sequence: CASSPQLGASGTYNEQFF.

This clonotype was observed a handful of times. The chain is built from TRBV6-1 and TRBJ1-6, with 10 positions matching TRBD1. The CDR3 spans 15 residues. The ends lost 6 bases at V and 10 bases at J; junction bases unmatched: 9. Per germline, CDR1 MNHNS and CDR2 SASEGT. The CDR3 coding sequence is TGTGCCAGCAGGGTGGACAGGGGGAAGGGATCACCCCTCCACTTT. Residues: CASRVDRGKGSPLHF.

Ten or more counts support this clonotype. This chain joins TRBV7-9 and TRBJ2-7, with D uncertain. This CDR3 contains 11 residues. Germline CDR1 is SEHNR and CDR2 is FQNEAQ (reference sequence). The V and J ends lost 5 bases and 3 bases respectively, with 5 bases between them. The CDR3: CASSPGYEQYF. CDR3 nucleotide sequence: TGTGCCAGCAGCCCAGGCTACGAGCAGTACTTC.

As to this clonotype: Germline is not matched at one junction end, which may reflect a read error. The CDR3 bases are TGCGCCAGCAGCTTGTCCGCAACTGGGCCGCCTCCCAAGCACTTC. It translates to CASSLSATGPPPKHF. J is TRBJ2-7 and V is TRBV5-1; no clear D gene. Germline V gene sequence: CDR1 SGHRS, CDR2 YFSETQ. The CDR3 is made up of 15 amino acids.

This clonotype has ten or more counts. The genes are TRBV27 and TRBJ2-3; the match to TRBD2 covers 7 bases. J was trimmed by 4 bases and V by 3 bases; bases with no gene match: 4. The CDR3 is made up of 14 amino acids. Germline CDR1 MNHEY, CDR2 SMNVEV (reference sequence). CDR3 in amino acids: CASSFHREADTQYF. The CDR3 DNA follows: TGTGCCAGCAGTTTCCACCGGGAGGCAGATACGCAGTATTTT.

This clonotype has a handful of counts. The chain has TRBV7-9 and TRBJ2-7, with D perhaps matching TRBD2 (6 bases). V was shortened by 7 bases and J by 5 bases, with 18 bases between the two germline ends. CDR1 is SEHNR, CDR2 FQNEAQ, per germline (reference sequence). The CDR3 runs to 14 residues. The CDR3 bases are TGTGCCAGCACCCCAAGCGGAGGGCGGGACGAGCAGTACTTC. It is translated as CASTPSGGRDEQYF. Combining the CDR3 with reference TRBV7-9 and TRBJ2-7 gives the whole variable domain DTGVSQNPRHKITKRGQNVTFRCDPISEHNRLYWYRQTLGQGPEFLTYFQNEAQLEKSRLLSDRFSAERPKGSFSTLEIQRTEQGDSAMYLCASTPSGGRDEQYFGPGTRLTVT.

The CDR3: CASIPRVLSNYGYTF. CDR3 DNA: TGTGCCAGCATTCCACGGGTCCTATCTAACTATGGCTACACCTTC. The V and J genes are TRBV6-5 and TRBJ1-2; D uncertain. Germline CDR1 MNHEY, CDR2 SVGAGI. The germline V and J ends were trimmed by 7 bases and 0 bases, with 15 bases remaining between them. This CDR3 contains 15 residues.

The V and J genes are TRBV9 and TRBJ2-1, with D perhaps assigned TRBD1 or TRBD2 (7 bases each). CDR1 and CDR2 (germline): SGDLS, YYNGEE. The V end lost 0 bases, the J end lost 7 bases, and 17 bases lay between the germline ends. The CDR3 runs 16 residues. CDR3 protein: CASSVGSGGAGNEQFF. The CDR3 bases are TGTGCCAGCAGCGTAGGGTCAGGGGGGGCGGGTAATGAGCAGTTCTTC.

The J gene is TRBJ2-5, the V gene TRBV10-3; TRBD2 matches 8 bases. The germline gives CDR1 ENHRY, CDR2 SYGVKD. The CDR3 consists of 15 residues. V lost 11 bases and J lost 2; bases outside the gene matches: 13. The CDR3 sequence is CAVGGGPHPQETQYF. The CDR3 bases are TGTGCCGTCGGGGGGGGCCCACACCCTCAAGAGACCCAGTACTTC.

In its sample, this clonotype was seen many times. The chain is built from TRBV9 and TRBJ2-3; 11 nucleotides agree with TRBD1. J gave up 3 bases and V 0 bases, and 9 bases lay outside the gene matches. From germline, CDR1 is SGDLS and CDR2 YYNGEE. This CDR3 region has 18 residues. CDR3 DNA sequence: TGTGCCAGCAGCGTAGCCCGGACAGGGGGCGATAGGACAGATACGCAGTATTTT. It translates to CASSVARTGGDRTDTQYF.

In its sample, this clonotype was seen a few times. This rearrangement joins TRBV12-3 or TRBV12-4 to TRBJ1-2, with D maybe TRBD1 (6 bases). The CDR3 is 15 residues long. V was shortened by 7 bases and J by 0 bases, with 15 bases between the two germline ends. The CDR3 sequence is CASTRTVLPNYGYTF. Here the CDR3 DNA reads TGTGCCAGCACCCGGACAGTCTTGCCTAACTATGGCTACACCTTC.

This clonotype came up many times. This sequence joins TRBV19 and TRBJ2-7, with 7 bases identical to TRBD1. Germline assignment: CDR1 LNHDA and CDR2 SQIVND (reference sequence). Unmatched junction bases numbered 9, after V lost 5 bases and J lost 2 bases. This CDR3 is built from 15 residues. In DNA, the CDR3 is TGTGCCAGTAGTGTGCGCCGGGACAGAGCCTACGAGCAGTACTTC. Encoded protein: CASSVRRDRAYEQYF.